A single sample gave rise to the 30 T cell receptor beta chains below, sequenced in a study of spatial heterogeneity in lung cancer. The time point was: sample taken at primary tumor resection. Whole RNA, which was extracted from tumor, nontumor lung tissue or frozen PBMC, was sequenced without any cell sorting. TCRdb reprocessed the 5' RACE reads via MiXCR and lists one record per CDR3 protein. The sample carries more than 45,000 distinct CDR3 sequences, less than 5.5% recorded once. The input for sequencing was PBMCs, taken at surgery. The receptors shown here come from a male donor with early-stage non-small cell lung cancer.

This clonotype was counted ten times or more. J is TRBJ2-7 and V is TRBV2; D is undetermined. CDR3 size: 14 residues. The germline CDR1 and CDR2 sequences are SNHLY and FYNNEI. Trimming removed 6 bases at V and 0 bases at J, with 12 bases between. The CDR3 region has the DNA TGTGCCAGCAGCTCTAATTCGGCCTCCTACGAGCAGTACTTC. This encodes CASSSNSASYEQYF.

This clonotype was counted a few times. This chain joins TRBV20-1 and TRBJ1-5; the D is unclear. The germline V gene has CDR1 DFQATT and CDR2 SNEGSKA (reference sequence). V lost 6 bases to trimming and J lost 4 bases, with 10 bases between them. This CDR3 spans 12 amino acids. CDR3 sequence: CSAGRKNQPQHF. The CDR3 nucleotides read TGCAGTGCGGGGAGAAAAAATCAGCCCCAGCATTTT.

In this sample, this clonotype turned up a few times. The gene calls are TRBV12-3 or TRBV12-4 and TRBJ1-3; 7 bases align to TRBD1. There are 11 residues in the CDR3. V was pared by 5 bases and J by 11 bases, with 3 bases of the junction left unmatched. The chain's CDR3 is CASSLQGPIYF. For the CDR3, the DNA is TGTGCCAGCAGTCTACAGGGGCCCATATATTTT.

The table lists this clonotype with many counts. The J gene is TRBJ2-3, the V gene TRBV5-1; D gene unclear. V was cut by 2 bases and J by 1 base, with 5 bases left in between. This CDR3 region has 13 residues. CDR1 and CDR2 from the germline V gene are SGHRS and YFSETQ. The CDR3 spells CASSFEGTDTQYF. Written as DNA, the CDR3 is TGCGCCAGCAGCTTTGAGGGCACAGATACGCAGTATTTT.

This clonotype was observed many times. The CDR3 loop is CASSAPGLQRVRGADTQYF. CDR3 nucleotides: TGCGCCAGCAGCGCACCCGGACTCCAGCGGGTCCGTGGGGCAGATACGCAGTATTTT. This chain joins TRBV4-1 and TRBJ2-3; D is possibly TRBD2 (6 bases). CDR3 length equals 19 residues. Germline CDR1 MGHRA, CDR2 YSYEKL. The V end was cut by 5 bases, the J end by 4 bases, with 28 bases between.

The table lists this clonotype with many counts. This chain connects TRBV29-1 to TRBJ1-2, with TRBD1 identical over 8 bases. CDR1 is SQVTM and CDR2 is ANQGSEA in the germline V gene. V trimming: 5 bases; J trimming: 3 bases; junction bases outside the gene matches: 2. This CDR3 is built from 12 residues. The CDR3: CSVNRGDYGYTF. The CDR3 bases are TGCAGCGTTAACAGGGGGGACTATGGCTACACCTTC.

This clonotype was detected many times. V gene TRBV7-8 combines with J gene TRBJ2-1; 7 bases are shared with TRBD2. After removal of 5 bases from V and 8 bases from J, the junction contained 18 bases not matched to a gene. The germline gives CDR1 SGHVS, CDR2 FQNEAQ. This CDR3 contains 17 residues. The CDR3 DNA is TGTGCCAGCAGCGGAGGTGGGAGGGAGGGAGCTTGGGATGAGCAGTTCTTC. This codes for CASSGGGREGAWDEQFF.

V usage is TRBV19 and J usage is TRBJ1-1; D gene uncertain. Germline assignment: CDR1 LNHDA and CDR2 SQIVND (reference sequence). The CDR3 runs to 11 residues. The V end lost 3 bases, the J end lost 7 bases, and 6 bases lay between the germline ends. The CDR3 DNA is TGTGCCAGTAGTATCATGGGTGAAGCTTTCTTT. Encoded protein: CASSIMGEAFF.

Ten or more counts support this clonotype. This chain connects TRBV7-6 to TRBJ2-5; D is possibly TRBD1 (6 bases). V was trimmed by 5 bases and J by 4 bases, leaving 17 bases between them. Germline values: CDR1 SGHVS, CDR2 FNYEAQ. The CDR3 runs to 15 residues. The CDR3 is CASSLGAGVGETQYF. Here the CDR3 DNA reads TGTGCCAGCAGCCTAGGTGCAGGGGTTGGAGAGACCCAGTACTTC.

The chain carries TRBV6-1 and TRBJ2-1; 8 positions agree with TRBD2. The germline V gene has CDR1 MNHNS and CDR2 SASEGT. The CDR3 runs 15 residues. V was clipped by 3 bases and J by 4 bases; unmatched bases: 5. CDR3 DNA: TGTGCCAGCAGTGACGCGGGAGGTCGGTACAATGAGCAGTTCTTC. It encodes CASSDAGGRYNEQFF.

This clonotype was observed at least ten times. V gene TRBV11-1 combines with J gene TRBJ2-1; 7 bases fit TRBD2. The germline V gene has CDR1 SGHAT and CDR2 FQDESV (reference sequence). CDR3 length equals 15 residues. V gave up 1 base and J gave up 7 bases; unmatched junction bases: 7. The CDR3 bases are TGTGCCAGCAGCTTAGGATGGCGGGAGAGGAATGAGCAGTTCTTC. Its protein product is CASSLGWRERNEQFF. The full variable domain, rest sourced from reference TRBV11-1 and TRBJ2-1, is EAEVAQSPRYKITEKSQAVAFWCDPISGHATLYWYRQILGQGPELLVQFQDESVVDDSQLPKDRFSAERLKGVDSTLKIQPAELGDSAMYLCASSLGWRERNEQFFGPGTRLTVL.

This clonotype was seen repeatedly, ten times or more. The rearrangement joins TRBV6-2 or TRBV6-3 to TRBJ2-1, with D possibly matching TRBD2 (5 bases). CDR1 is MNHEY and CDR2 is SVGEGT in the germline V gene. The CDR3 length is 14 residues. V gave up 5 bases and J gave up 5 bases, with 13 bases separating them. In nucleotides, the CDR3 is TGTGCCAGCAGTAGTTCGCTAGCTAACAATGAGCAGTTCTTC. Translated: CASSSSLANNEQFF.

This clonotype was counted at least ten times. This rearrangement joins TRBV5-1 to TRBJ1-4, with D unclear. The CDR3 is 15 amino acids. The V gene lost 4 bases and the J gene lost 7 bases, with 17 bases spanning the gap. Germline CDR1 and CDR2: SGHRS and YFSETQ. The CDR3 DNA follows: TGCGCCAGCAGCGCGGCTGGAGCTGTGGGTGAAAAACTGTTTTTT. Translating it yields CASSAAGAVGEKLFF.

The table lists this clonotype with many counts. The chain combines TRBV5-1 with TRBJ1-1; D unclear. The V gene lost 1 base and the J gene lost 9 bases, with 10 bases spanning the gap. This CDR3 has 12 amino acids. Germline values: CDR1 SGHRS, CDR2 YFSETQ. The CDR3 loop reads CASSLIGRKAFF. The CDR3 DNA sequence: TGCGCCAGCAGCTTGATTGGGCGAAAAGCTTTCTTT.

In its sample, this clonotype was seen many times. The V and J genes are TRBV10-3 and TRBJ2-5; 7 nucleotides line up with TRBD2. The CDR3 totals 14 residues. Germline lookup yields CDR1 ENHRY and CDR2 SYGVKD. After removal of 10 bases from V and 5 bases from J, the junction contained 13 bases not matched to a gene. The CDR3 reads CATAVTGGEETQYF. CDR3 DNA: TGTGCCACCGCCGTAACGGGGGGAGAGGAGACCCAGTACTTC.

This clonotype was counted many times. The chain recombines TRBV9 with TRBJ2-1; 9 positions agree with TRBD2. The V gene end was trimmed by 2 bases and the J gene end by 0 bases; junction bases not matched to a gene: 6. The CDR3 is 17 residues long. Germline lookup yields CDR1 SGDLS and CDR2 YYNGEE. CDR3 amino acids: CASSVSTSGSSYNEQFF. CDR3 sequence (DNA): TGTGCCAGCAGCGTCTCGACTAGCGGCAGCTCCTACAATGAGCAGTTCTTC.

This clonotype was seen at least ten times. The chain combines TRBV18 with TRBJ2-7, with 9 bases aligning to TRBD2. V lost 3 bases, J lost 4 bases, and 4 bases stayed unmatched. The CDR3 has 14 amino acids. CDR1 and CDR2 (germline): KGHSH, LQKENI. The CDR3 protein is CASSPVAGAYEQYF. The CDR3 nucleotides read TGTGCCAGCTCACCCGTAGCGGGAGCTTACGAGCAGTACTTC.

This clonotype has just a few counts. This CDR3 reads CASSPGAFQETQYF. For the CDR3, the DNA is TGTGCCAGCAGCCCTGGGGCCTTCCAAGAGACCCAGTACTTC. V gene TRBV7-9 combines with J gene TRBJ2-5; perhaps TRBD1 as D (5 bases). V lost 5 bases to trimming and J lost 1 base, with 11 bases between them. Looked up from germline, CDR1 is SEHNR and CDR2 is FQNEAQ (reference sequence). The CDR3 is 14 amino acids.

This clonotype occurred many times. The chain uses TRBV20-1 and TRBJ1-5, with D unclear. V shed 5 bases and J shed 4 bases, with 15 bases lying between them. Germline assignment: CDR1 DFQATT and CDR2 SNEGSKA (reference sequence). CDR3 length equals 14 residues. CDR3 loop: CSARLGPINQPQHF. The CDR3 DNA reads TGCAGTGCTCGCCTCGGACCCATAAATCAGCCCCAGCATTTT.

The rearrangement joins TRBV20-1 to TRBJ2-7, with D possibly matching TRBD2 (5 bases). This CDR3 has 15 amino acids. V was shortened by 3 bases and J by 1 base, with 16 bases between the two germline ends. From germline, CDR1 is DFQATT and CDR2 SNEGSKA (reference sequence). CDR3 DNA: TGCAGTGCTAGGGCAGGTGAGGGTCCATCCTACGAGCAGTACTTC. It codes for CSARAGEGPSYEQYF.

This clonotype was observed at least ten times. The V call is TRBV6-5, the J call TRBJ1-6; TRBD1 aligns across 7 bases. Germline CDR1 and CDR2: MNHEY and SVGAGI. V lost 7 bases to trimming and J lost 0 bases; unmatched junction nucleotides: 6. The CDR3 runs to 16 residues. The CDR3 sequence is CASNPTGSSYNSPLHF. The CDR3 DNA follows: TGTGCCAGCAATCCGACAGGGAGCTCCTATAATTCACCCCTCCACTTT.

The V and J genes are TRBV6-1 and TRBJ2-1; perhaps TRBD2 as D (6 bases). This CDR3 comprises 18 residues. V shed 2 bases and J shed 0 bases, with 17 bases lying between them. CDR1 MNHNS and CDR2 SASEGT come from the germline V gene. The chain's CDR3 is CASSELVAGMSSYNEQFF. CDR3 in DNA: TGTGCCAGCAGTGAATTGGTCGCGGGAATGAGCTCCTACAATGAGCAGTTCTTC.

This clonotype was detected ten times or more. The chain combines TRBV5-1 with TRBJ2-6; a possible D gene is TRBD2 (6 bases). The CDR3 is 14 residues long. CDR1 SGHRS and CDR2 YFSETQ come from the germline V gene. V was pared by 6 bases and J by 2 bases, with 9 bases between. CDR3 amino acids: CASTTGAGANVLTF. The CDR3 nucleotides read TGCGCCAGCACCACGGGGGCTGGGGCCAACGTCCTGACTTTC.

This clonotype was counted many times. The J gene is TRBJ1-4, the V gene TRBV20-1; D is uncertain. The CDR3 length is 13 residues. The V end was cut by 0 bases, the J end by 5 bases, with 7 bases between. CDR1 and CDR2 (germline): DFQATT, SNEGSKA (reference sequence). The CDR3 region has the DNA TGCAGTGCTAGAGATTCGCTAAATGAAAAACTGTTTTTT. Translating gives CSARDSLNEKLFF.

This clonotype was picked up many times. The chain couples TRBV6-2 or TRBV6-3 to TRBJ2-5; no clear D. V lost 5 bases, J lost 7 bases, and 14 bases lay in between. This CDR3 is 13 amino acids long. Germline V gene sequence: CDR1 MNHEY, CDR2 SVGEGT. The CDR3 region has the DNA TGTGCCAGCAGTCGACTCGGTGGCGGGACCCAGTACTTC. It codes for CASSRLGGGTQYF.

This clonotype was recorded at least ten times. This chain joins TRBV7-8 and TRBJ1-5; no definite D call. Between the trimmed V and J ends, which lost 5 bases and 11 bases, there was a span of 19 bases. Germline lookup yields CDR1 SGHVS and CDR2 FQNEAQ. The CDR3 totals 14 residues. CDR3 coding DNA: TGTGCCAGCAGCCCGACGGATATATCAGCGTCCCAGCATTTT. Encoded protein: CASSPTDISASQHF.

This clonotype occurred many times. This rearrangement joins TRBV6-1 to TRBJ1-1; D uncertain. Germline V CDR1 and CDR2: MNHNS, SASEGT. V lost 1 base, J lost 4 bases, and 7 bases lay in between. The CDR3 is 13 amino acids. CDR3 nucleotides: TGTGCCAGCAGTGAAGTAGTGAGCACTGAAGCTTTCTTT. Its translation is CASSEVVSTEAFF.

This clonotype was counted many times. The genes are TRBV5-8 and TRBJ2-7; TRBD1 or TRBD2 may be the D gene (5 bases each). Trimming removed 2 bases from V and 7 bases from J, with 16 bases in between. The CDR3 runs to 14 residues. Germline lookup yields CDR1 SGHTS and CDR2 YDEGEE. CDR3 protein: CASSFPGPTLEQYF. CDR3 in DNA: TGTGCCAGCAGCTTCCCGGGACCCACGTTAGAGCAGTACTTC.

There are many counts of this clonotype. The genes are TRBV7-2 and TRBJ2-3, with 8 bases that match TRBD2. Germline CDR1 and CDR2: SGHTA and FQGNSA. CDR3 length: 17 residues. The J segment lost 6 bases and the V segment lost 1 base, leaving 12 bases of the junction unmatched. The CDR3, as DNA: TGTGCCAGCAGCTTAGGGGTCGAGCGGGGGCCCACGGATACGCAGTATTTT. Translation: CASSLGVERGPTDTQYF. The variable domain in full, with the rest retrieved from reference TRBV7-2 and TRBJ2-3, is GAGVSQSPSNKVTEKGKDVELRCDPISGHTALYWYRQSLGQGLEFLIYFQGNSAPDKSGLPSDRFSAERTGGSVSTLTIQRTQQEDSAVYLCASSLGVERGPTDTQYFGPGTRLTVL.

This clonotype has ten or more counts. This chain links TRBV13 with TRBJ2-6; the D gene is possibly TRBD1 (5 bases). Germline CDR1 reads PRHDT; CDR2 reads FYEKMQ (reference sequence). The CDR3 sequence is 17 residues long. Trimming removed 1 base at V and 0 bases at J, with 10 bases between. CDR3 region: CASSLEQGSSGANVLTF. The DNA of the CDR3 is TGTGCCAGCAGCTTAGAGCAGGGAAGCTCTGGGGCCAACGTCCTGACTTTC. The variable domain in full, with the rest retrieved from reference TRBV13 and TRBJ2-6, is AAGVIQSPRHLIKEKRETATLKCYPIPRHDTVYWYQQGPGQDPQFLISFYEKMQSDKGSIPDRFSAQQFSDYHSELNMSSLELGDSALYFCASSLEQGSSGANVLTFGAGSRLTVL.